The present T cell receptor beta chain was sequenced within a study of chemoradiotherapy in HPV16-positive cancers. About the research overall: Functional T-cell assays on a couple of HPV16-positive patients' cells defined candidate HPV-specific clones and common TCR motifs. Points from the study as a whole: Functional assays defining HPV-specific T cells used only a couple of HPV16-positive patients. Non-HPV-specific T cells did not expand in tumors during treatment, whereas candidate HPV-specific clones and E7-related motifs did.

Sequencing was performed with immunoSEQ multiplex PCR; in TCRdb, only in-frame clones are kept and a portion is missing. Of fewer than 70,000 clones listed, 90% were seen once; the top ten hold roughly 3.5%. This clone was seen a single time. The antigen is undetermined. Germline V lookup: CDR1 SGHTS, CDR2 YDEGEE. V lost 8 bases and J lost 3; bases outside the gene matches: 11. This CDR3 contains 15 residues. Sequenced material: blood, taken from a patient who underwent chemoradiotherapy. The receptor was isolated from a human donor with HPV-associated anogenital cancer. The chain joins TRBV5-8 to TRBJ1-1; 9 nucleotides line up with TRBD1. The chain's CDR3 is CASNHRGRMDTEAFF. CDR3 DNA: TGTGCCAGTAACCACAGGGGGCGCATGGACACTGAAGCTTTCTTT.